This T cell receptor (beta chain) emerged from a study of monozygotic twins with cystic fibrosis. Trimming took 4 bases from V and 11 from J, leaving 14 bases between them. The CDR3 sequence is 12 residues long. CDR1 MDHEN and CDR2 SYDVKM come from the germline V gene. Clones were read by immunoSEQ multiplex PCR, and TCRdb kept only the in-frame ones, dropping some. The sample records some 35,000 clones, around 66% being singletons. Sequenced material: blood. The source of this sequence is a girl aged 5 to 17 with cystic fibrosis. The J gene is TRBJ1-1, the V gene TRBV28; unclear D gene. The CDR3 DNA is TGTGCCAGCAGTTCCTCAGACGGTAGGGCTTTCTTT. Residues: CASSSSDGRAFF.